This TCR beta chain appears in the sequencing data of a study of blood T cell repertoires in COVID-19. The repertoire was sequenced with immunoSEQ multiplex PCR; TCRdb's copy has only in-frame clones and lacks some. This sample has a few hundred thousand clones, with roughly 80% found just once. Trimming left V 4 bases short and J 6 bases short, with 11 bases between. Germline V lookup: CDR1 SGDLS, CDR2 YYNGEE. The CDR3 length is 12 residues. The receptor comes from a man in his 60s who had recovered from COVID-19. Sequenced: peripheral blood. J is TRBJ2-7 and V is TRBV9, with D possibly being TRBD2 (6 bases). The CDR3 sequence: CASSRGWGEQYF. The CDR3, as DNA: TGTGCCAGCAGCCGGGGGTGGGGCGAGCAGTACTTC.